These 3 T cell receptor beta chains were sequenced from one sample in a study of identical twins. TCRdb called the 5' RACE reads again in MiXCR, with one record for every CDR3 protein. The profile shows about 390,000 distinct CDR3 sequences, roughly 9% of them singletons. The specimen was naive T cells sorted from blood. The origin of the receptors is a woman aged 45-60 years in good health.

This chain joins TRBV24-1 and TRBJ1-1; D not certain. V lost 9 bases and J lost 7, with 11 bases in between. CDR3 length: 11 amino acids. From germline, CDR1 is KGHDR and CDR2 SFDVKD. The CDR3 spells CATRRGDEAFF. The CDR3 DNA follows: TGTGCCACCCGTCGAGGAGATGAAGCTTTCTTT.

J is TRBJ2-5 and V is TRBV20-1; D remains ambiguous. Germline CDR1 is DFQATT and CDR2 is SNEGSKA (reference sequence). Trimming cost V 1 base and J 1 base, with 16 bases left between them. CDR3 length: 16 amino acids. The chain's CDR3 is CSARGQARTPQETQYF. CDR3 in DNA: TGCAGTGCTAGAGGGCAAGCGAGGACCCCCCAAGAGACCCAGTACTTC.

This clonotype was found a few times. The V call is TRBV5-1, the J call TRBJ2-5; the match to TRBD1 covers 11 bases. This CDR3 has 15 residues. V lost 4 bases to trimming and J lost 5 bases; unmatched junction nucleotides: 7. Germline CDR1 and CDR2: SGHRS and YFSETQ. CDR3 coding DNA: TGCGCCAGCAGCAACCGGGACAGGGGGGATGAGACCCAGTACTTC. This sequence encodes CASSNRDRGDETQYF.